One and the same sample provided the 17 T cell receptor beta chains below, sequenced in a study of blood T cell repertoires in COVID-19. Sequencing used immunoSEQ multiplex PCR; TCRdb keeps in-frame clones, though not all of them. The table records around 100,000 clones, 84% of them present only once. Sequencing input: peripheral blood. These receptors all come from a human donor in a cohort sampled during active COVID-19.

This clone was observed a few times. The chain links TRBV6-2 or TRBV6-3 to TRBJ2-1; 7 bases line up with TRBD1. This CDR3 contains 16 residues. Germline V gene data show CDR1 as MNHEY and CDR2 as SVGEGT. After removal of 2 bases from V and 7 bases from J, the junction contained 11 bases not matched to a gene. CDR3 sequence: CASSYRRQGSGNEQFF. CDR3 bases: TGTGCCAGCAGTTACCGTCGACAGGGCTCGGGTAATGAGCAGTTCTTC.

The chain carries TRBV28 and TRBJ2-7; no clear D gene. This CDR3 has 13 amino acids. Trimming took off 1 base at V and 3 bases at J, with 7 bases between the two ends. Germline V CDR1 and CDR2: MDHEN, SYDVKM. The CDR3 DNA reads TGTGCCAGCAGTTTATCTCTCGTCTACGAGCAGTACTTC. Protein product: CASSLSLVYEQYF.

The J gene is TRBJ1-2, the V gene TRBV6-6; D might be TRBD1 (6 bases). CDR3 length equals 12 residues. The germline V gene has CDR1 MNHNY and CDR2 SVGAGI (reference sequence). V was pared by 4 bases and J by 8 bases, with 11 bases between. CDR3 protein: CASSLGHQGYTF. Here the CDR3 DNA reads TGTGCCAGCAGTTTGGGACATCAGGGCTACACCTTC.

CDR3 nucleotides: TGTGCCATCAGTCGACAGGTCATGAGGGACTATGGCTACACCTTC. Amino acids: CAISRQVMRDYGYTF. This chain uses TRBV10-3 with TRBJ1-2; D is possibly TRBD1 (6 bases). Looked up from germline, CDR1 is ENHRY and CDR2 is SYGVKD. V was cut by 5 bases and J by 3 bases, with 16 bases left in between. CDR3 length: 15 residues.

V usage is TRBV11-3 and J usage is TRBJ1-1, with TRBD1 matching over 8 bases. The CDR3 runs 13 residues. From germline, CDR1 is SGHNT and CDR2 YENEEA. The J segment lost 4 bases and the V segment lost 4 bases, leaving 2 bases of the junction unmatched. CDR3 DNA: TGTGCCAGCAGCTACAGGGGGTTCACTGAAGCTTTCTTT. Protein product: CASSYRGFTEAFF.

CDR3 sequence reads: CASSAGNRVTGELFF. The DNA of the CDR3 is TGTGCCAGCAGCGCAGGGAACAGGGTTACCGGGGAGCTGTTTTTT. The V and J genes are TRBV9 and TRBJ2-2; D is perhaps TRBD1 (6 bases). The CDR3 length is 15 residues. CDR1 is SGDLS and CDR2 is YYNGEE in the germline V gene. The ends were cut back, 3 bases at V and 5 bases at J, with 14 bases in the middle.

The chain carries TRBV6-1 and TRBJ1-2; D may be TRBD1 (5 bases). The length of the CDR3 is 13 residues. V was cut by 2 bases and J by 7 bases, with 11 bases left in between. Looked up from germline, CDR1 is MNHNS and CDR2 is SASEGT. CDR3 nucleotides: TGTGCCAGCAGTGAAAATGGGGGGTTTGGCTACACCTTC. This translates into CASSENGGFGYTF.

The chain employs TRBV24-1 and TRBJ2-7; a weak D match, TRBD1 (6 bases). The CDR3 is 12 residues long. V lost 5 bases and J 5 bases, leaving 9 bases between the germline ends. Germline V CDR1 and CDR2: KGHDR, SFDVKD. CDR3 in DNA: TGTGCCACCAGTGCCACAGGGAACGAGCAGTACTTC. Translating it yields CATSATGNEQYF.

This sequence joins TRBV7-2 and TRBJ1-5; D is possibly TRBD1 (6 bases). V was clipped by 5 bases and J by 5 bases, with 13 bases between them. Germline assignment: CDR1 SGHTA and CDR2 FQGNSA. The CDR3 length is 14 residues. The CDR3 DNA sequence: TGTGCCAGCAGCCCGGGGGGGCGGGATCAGCCCCAGCATTTT. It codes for CASSPGGRDQPQHF.

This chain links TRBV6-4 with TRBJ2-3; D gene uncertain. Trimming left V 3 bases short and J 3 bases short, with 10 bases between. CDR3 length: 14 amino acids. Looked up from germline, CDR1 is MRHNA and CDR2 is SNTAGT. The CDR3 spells CASSDAGGTDTQYF. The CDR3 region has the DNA TGTGCCAGCAGTGATGCCGGCGGTACAGATACGCAGTATTTT.

The CDR3, as DNA: TGTGCCAGCAGCTTTTCAGGGGCCGGGGATACGCAGTATTTT. It translates to CASSFSGAGDTQYF. The chain joins TRBV7-9 to TRBJ2-3, with D maybe TRBD1 (6 bases). There are 14 residues in the CDR3. In germline, CDR1 is SEHNR, CDR2 FQNEAQ (reference sequence). V lost 3 bases and J lost 6, with 13 bases in between.

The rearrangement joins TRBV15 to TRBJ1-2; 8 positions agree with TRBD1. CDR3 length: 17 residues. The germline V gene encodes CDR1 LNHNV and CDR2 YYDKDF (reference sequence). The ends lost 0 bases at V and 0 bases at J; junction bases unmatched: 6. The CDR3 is CATSRDQGALANYGYTF. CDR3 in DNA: TGTGCCACCAGCAGAGACCAGGGGGCGCTAGCTAACTATGGCTACACCTTC.

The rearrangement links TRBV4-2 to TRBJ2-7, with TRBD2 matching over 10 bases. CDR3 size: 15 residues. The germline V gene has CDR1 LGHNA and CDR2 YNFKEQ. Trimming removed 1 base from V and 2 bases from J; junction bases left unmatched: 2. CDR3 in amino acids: CASSQVGTSAYEQYF. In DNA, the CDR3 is TGTGCCAGCAGCCAAGTAGGGACTAGCGCCTACGAGCAGTACTTC.

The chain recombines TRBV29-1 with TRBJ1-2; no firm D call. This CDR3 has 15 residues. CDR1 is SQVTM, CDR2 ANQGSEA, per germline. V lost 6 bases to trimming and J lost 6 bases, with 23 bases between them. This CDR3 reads CSVPSSRVGRDGYTF. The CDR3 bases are TGCAGCGTCCCCTCGTCACGAGTGGGGAGGGATGGCTACACCTTC.

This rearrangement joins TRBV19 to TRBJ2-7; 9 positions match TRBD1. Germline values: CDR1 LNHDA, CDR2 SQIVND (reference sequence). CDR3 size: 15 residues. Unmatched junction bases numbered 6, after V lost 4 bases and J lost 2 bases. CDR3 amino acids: CASSNTGTGPYEQYF. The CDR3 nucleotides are TGTGCCAGTAGTAATACCGGGACAGGGCCCTACGAGCAGTACTTC.

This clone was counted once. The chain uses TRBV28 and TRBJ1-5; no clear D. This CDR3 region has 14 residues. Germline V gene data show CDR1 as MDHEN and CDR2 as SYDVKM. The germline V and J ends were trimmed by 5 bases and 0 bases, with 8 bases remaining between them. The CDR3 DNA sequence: TGTGCCAGCAGTACCTTCAGTAGCAATCAGCCCCAGCATTTT. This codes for CASSTFSSNQPQHF.

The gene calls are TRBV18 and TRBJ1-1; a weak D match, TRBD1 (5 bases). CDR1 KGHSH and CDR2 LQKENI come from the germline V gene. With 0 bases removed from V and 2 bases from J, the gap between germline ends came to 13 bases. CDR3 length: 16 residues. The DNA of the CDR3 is TGTGCCAGCTCACCACCGGGGCGGACACGTAACACTGAAGCTTTCTTT. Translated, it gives CASSPPGRTRNTEAFF.